This T cell receptor beta chain was profiled in a study of metastatic and nonmetastatic thyroid tumors. Before thyroid surgery, none of the patients had received any treatment. CDR1 and CDR2 (germline): DFQATT, SNEGSKA (reference sequence). This CDR3 has 17 residues. Unmatched junction bases numbered 14, after V lost 3 bases and J lost 3 bases. TCRdb reanalyzed the PCR reads with MiXCR. The profile shows roughly 12,000 clones, roughly a third of them singletons. The V and J genes are TRBV20-1 and TRBJ1-2; 9 bases are a match to TRBD1. This TCR was sampled from a female donor with papillary thyroid cancer or a benign thyroid nodule (not recorded which). Some clones in this sample may be carry-over from other donors' samples. What was sequenced was tumor tissue. The CDR3 protein is CSARVQDRGVWDYGYTF. The CDR3 coding sequence is TGCAGTGCTAGGGTCCAGGACAGGGGCGTATGGGACTATGGCTACACCTTC.